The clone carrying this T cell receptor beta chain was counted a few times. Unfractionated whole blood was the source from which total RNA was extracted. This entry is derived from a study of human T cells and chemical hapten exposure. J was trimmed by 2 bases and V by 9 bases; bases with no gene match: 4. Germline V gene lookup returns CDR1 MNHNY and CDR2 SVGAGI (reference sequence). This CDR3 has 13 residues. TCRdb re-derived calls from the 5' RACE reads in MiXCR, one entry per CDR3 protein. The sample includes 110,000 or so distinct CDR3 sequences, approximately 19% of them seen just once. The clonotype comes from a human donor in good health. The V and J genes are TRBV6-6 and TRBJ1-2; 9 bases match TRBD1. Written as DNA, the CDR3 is TGTGCCAGTTCACAGGGGGCGAACTATGGCTACACCTTC. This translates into CASSQGANYGYTF.